The 20 T cell receptor beta chains listed next were all sequenced from one sample in a study of Ad26.COV2.S vaccination and SARS-CoV-2 variants. The repertoire was sequenced with immunoSEQ multiplex PCR; TCRdb's copy has only in-frame clones and lacks some. The repertoire includes around 400,000 clones, roughly 90% of them detected once, and roughly an eighth sits in the top ten. Documented treatment: around 19 received Ad26.COV2.S at low or high dose, single or two shots; about five received placebo; per-sample allocation not given. Specimens were obtained on day 63 following the first vaccine or placebo injection. Material: peripheral blood, obtained in a trial of Ad26.COV2.S vaccine versus placebo. Receptors were obtained from a person aged 18-65 years who received the Ad26.COV2.S COVID-19 vaccine or a placebo.

V is TRBV9 and J is TRBJ1-1; no firm D call. CDR3 length equals 14 residues. From germline, CDR1 is SGDLS and CDR2 YYNGEE. Trimming removed 4 bases at V and 4 bases at J, with 14 bases between. CDR3 nucleotide sequence: TGTGCCAGCAGCAAACGGATGGAGGCCACTGAAGCTTTCTTT. Protein sequence: CASSKRMEATEAFF. Drawing the rest from reference TRBV9 and TRBJ1-1, the complete variable domain is DSGVTQTPKHLITATGQRVTLRCSPRSGDLSVYWYQQSLDQGLQFLIQYYNGEERAKGNILERFSAQQFPDLHSELNLSSLELGDSALYFCASSKRMEATEAFFGQGTRLTVV.

The chain recombines TRBV6-5 with TRBJ2-7, with no clear D. CDR1 and CDR2 (germline): MNHEY, SVGAGI. Trimming cost V 0 bases and J 3 bases, with 12 bases left between them. The CDR3 length is 15 residues. CDR3 in amino acids: CASSYSIEASYEQYF. DNA of the CDR3: TGTGCCAGCAGTTACTCGATAGAAGCCAGCTACGAGCAGTACTTC.

This clone was observed a single time. The chain couples TRBV7-9 to TRBJ1-1; weak D call: TRBD1 (6 bases). The V gene's germline CDR1 is SEHNR and CDR2 FQNEAQ (reference sequence). V dropped 3 bases and J dropped 5 bases, with 13 bases sitting between them. The CDR3 runs to 14 residues. DNA for the CDR3: TGTGCCAGCAGCTTGAGTAAGAGGGGGACTGAAGCTTTCTTT. Residues: CASSLSKRGTEAFF.

This rearrangement joins TRBV27 to TRBJ1-1; D is possibly TRBD1 (5 bases). This CDR3 is 17 amino acids long. Germline loops: CDR1 MNHEY, CDR2 SMNVEV (reference sequence). V dropped 2 bases and J dropped 0 bases, with 16 bases sitting between them. The CDR3 bases are TGTGCCAGCAGTTTAACCCGGGGAGGGACTATGAACACTGAAGCTTTCTTT. It encodes CASSLTRGGTMNTEAFF.

This clone was seen a single time. The chain combines TRBV21-1 with TRBJ1-5; the table's D gene call, TRBD1, was not cross checked with the DNA. TRBV21-1 is listed as a pseudogene. The CDR3 sequence is 16 residues long. CDR3 DNA: TGTGCCAGCAGCAGACCTTTCCAAACAGGGAGACAGCCCCAGCATTTT. Its protein is CASSRPFQTGRQPQHF.

The chain has TRBV20-1 and TRBJ1-2, with D hard to call. The CDR3 runs 13 residues. CDR1 DFQATT and CDR2 SNEGSKA come from the germline V gene (reference sequence). The V end lost 3 bases, the J end lost 0 bases, and 8 bases lay between the germline ends. CDR3 DNA sequence: TGCAGTGCTAGTGGCACACCTAACTATGGCTACACCTTC. Translation gives CSASGTPNYGYTF.

This clone was seen a single time. The rearrangement joins TRBV28 to TRBJ1-3; 7 bases line up with TRBD1. J lost 4 bases, V lost 6 bases, and 6 bases had no gene match. Germline V gives CDR1 MDHEN, CDR2 SYDVKM. The CDR3 runs to 14 residues. CDR3 in amino acids: CASSGTVVGNTIYF. CDR3 DNA sequence: TGTGCCAGCAGCGGGACAGTCGTCGGAAACACCATATATTTT.

This clone was counted once. J is TRBJ2-1 and V is TRBV18; TRBD2 agrees at 10 bases. Losses at the gene ends were 0 bases for V and 1 base for J; bases not matched to a gene: 12. This CDR3 has 20 residues. Germline CDR1 KGHSH, CDR2 LQKENI. As DNA, the CDR3 is TGTGCCAGCTCACCACCGAGGAGTCTAGCGGGGGCATTATCCTACAATGAGCAGTTCTTC. This sequence encodes CASSPPRSLAGALSYNEQFF.

The V and J genes are TRBV4-2 and TRBJ2-3, with D perhaps TRBD1 (6 bases). Trimming cost V 4 bases and J 0 bases, with 11 bases left between them. The CDR3 has 15 residues. CDR1 and CDR2 (germline): LGHNA, YNFKEQ. CDR3 sequence reads: CASSRRTDSTDTQYF. The CDR3 nucleotides read TGTGCCAGCAGCCGACGGACAGATAGCACAGATACGCAGTATTTT.

The chain has TRBV7-2 and TRBJ2-1; the match to TRBD2 covers 8 bases. The germline V gene has CDR1 SGHTA and CDR2 FQGNSA. V dropped 0 bases and J dropped 4; count of bases not matched to a gene: 5. The CDR3 covers 16 residues. CDR3 sequence (DNA): TGTGCCAGCAGCTTAGCGCCAGCGGGAGTATACAATGAGCAGTTCTTC. Translation: CASSLAPAGVYNEQFF.

The chain recombines TRBV2 with TRBJ1-4; weak D call: TRBD1 (5 bases). V lost 8 bases, J lost 3 bases, and 10 bases lay in between. In germline, CDR1 is SNHLY, CDR2 FYNNEI. This CDR3 has 13 amino acids. CDR3: CASLDSANEKLFF. The CDR3 coding sequence is TGTGCCAGCTTAGACAGCGCTAATGAAAAACTGTTTTTT.

V and J are TRBV4-2 and TRBJ1-2; no definite D call. The CDR3 length is 13 residues. Trimming cost V 4 bases and J 6 bases, with 12 bases left between them. The germline V gene has CDR1 LGHNA and CDR2 YNFKEQ. CDR3 DNA sequence: TGTGCCAGCAGCCCCTCGAGCGAAGATGGCTACACCTTC. This encodes CASSPSSEDGYTF.

This chain joins TRBV6-5 and TRBJ1-4, with D uncertain. Trimming stripped 7 bases from V and 4 bases from J, with 10 bases between. Per the germline V gene, CDR1 is MNHEY and CDR2 is SVGAGI. The CDR3 totals 13 residues. The CDR3 loop reads CASKKRDNEKLFF. CDR3 DNA sequence: TGTGCCAGCAAAAAACGGGATAATGAAAAACTGTTTTTT.

The J gene is TRBJ2-2, the V gene TRBV4-3; possibly TRBD1 for D (6 bases). CDR1 is LGHNA and CDR2 is YSLEER in the germline V gene. This CDR3 spans 13 amino acids. V was shortened by 0 bases and J by 8 bases, with 7 bases between the two germline ends. The CDR3 loop reads CASSQDRGGELFF. The CDR3, as DNA: TGCGCCAGCAGCCAAGACAGGGGAGGGGAGCTGTTTTTT.

This sequence joins TRBV20-1 and TRBJ1-2; 8 nucleotides match TRBD1. With 3 bases clipped from V and 2 bases from J, the junction kept 8 bases outside the gene matches. Germline values: CDR1 DFQATT, CDR2 SNEGSKA (reference sequence). The CDR3 covers 15 residues. This CDR3 reads CSASLSSGGNYGYTF. The CDR3 DNA follows: TGCAGTGCTAGTCTTTCGTCAGGGGGCAACTATGGCTACACCTTC.

About this clone itself: One end of the junction varies from germline; a read error may be responsible. V is TRBV3-1 (or the pseudogene TRBV3-2) and J is TRBJ2-7; 8 nucleotides line up with TRBD2. Looked up from germline, CDR1 is LGHDT and CDR2 is YNNKEL (reference sequence). The CDR3 loop spans 14 amino acids. The CDR3 nucleotides are TGTGCCAGCAACCAAGCGGGGGTTACCTACGAGCAGTACTTC. It is translated as CASNQAGVTYEQYF.

This chain joins TRBV19 and TRBJ2-1, with D hard to call. Per germline, CDR1 LNHDA and CDR2 SQIVND (reference sequence). The V and J ends lost 6 bases and 6 bases respectively, with 12 bases between them. CDR3 size: 13 residues. CDR3 DNA sequence: TGTGCCAGTAGCTTTATAGGAGCCAATGAGCAGTTCTTC. Its protein product is CASSFIGANEQFF.

J is TRBJ2-2 and V is TRBV3-1 (or the pseudogene TRBV3-2), with no clear D. This CDR3 has 14 amino acids. The V end was cut by 1 base, the J end by 1 base, with 4 bases between. CDR1 is LGHDT, CDR2 YNNKEL, per germline (reference sequence). The CDR3: CASSQARNTGELFF. As DNA, the CDR3 is TGTGCCAGCAGCCAAGCTCGGAACACCGGGGAGCTGTTTTTT.

This clone was detected once. The CDR3 is CASSPAGDTRYGYTF. The CDR3 bases are TGTGCCAGCTCACCCGCGGGGGACACCCGCTATGGCTACACCTTC. This chain uses TRBV18 with TRBJ1-2; a weak D match, TRBD1 (6 bases). CDR3 length equals 15 residues. Germline lookup yields CDR1 KGHSH and CDR2 LQKENI. Trimming left V 3 bases short and J 4 bases short, with 15 bases between.

This chain connects TRBV7-3 to TRBJ1-3; no reliable D call. CDR1 is SGHTA and CDR2 is FQGTGA in the germline V gene. V shed 2 bases and J shed 0 bases, with 14 bases lying between them. This CDR3 has 17 residues. The CDR3 DNA follows: TGTGCCAGCAGCTTAGGTCTTTTCTGGAGCTCTGGAAACACCATATATTTT. As protein: CASSLGLFWSSGNTIYF.